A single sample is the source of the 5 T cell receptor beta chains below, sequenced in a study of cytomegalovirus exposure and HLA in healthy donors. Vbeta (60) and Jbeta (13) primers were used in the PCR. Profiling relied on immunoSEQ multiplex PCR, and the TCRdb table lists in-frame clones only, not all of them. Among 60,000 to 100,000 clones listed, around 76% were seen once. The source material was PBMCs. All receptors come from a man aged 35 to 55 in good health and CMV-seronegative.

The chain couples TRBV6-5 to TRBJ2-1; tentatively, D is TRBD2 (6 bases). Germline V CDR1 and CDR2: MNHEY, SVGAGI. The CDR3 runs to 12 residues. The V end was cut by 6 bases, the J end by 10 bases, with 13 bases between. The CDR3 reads CASSRGSREQFF. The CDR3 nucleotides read TGTGCCAGCAGCCGGGGGAGCCGGGAGCAGTTCTTC.

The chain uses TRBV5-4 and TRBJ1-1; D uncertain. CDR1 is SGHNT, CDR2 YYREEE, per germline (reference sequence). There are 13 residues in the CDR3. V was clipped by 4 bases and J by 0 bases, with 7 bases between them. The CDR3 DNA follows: TGTGCCAGCAGCGGTGACATGAACACTGAAGCTTTCTTT. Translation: CASSGDMNTEAFF.

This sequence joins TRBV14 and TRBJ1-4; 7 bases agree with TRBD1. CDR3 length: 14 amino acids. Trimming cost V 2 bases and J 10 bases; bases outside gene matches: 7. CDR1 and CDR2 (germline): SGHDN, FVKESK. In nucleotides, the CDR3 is TGTGCCAGCAGCCAACAACAGGGGTTCGGAAAACTGTTTTTT. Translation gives CASSQQQGFGKLFF.

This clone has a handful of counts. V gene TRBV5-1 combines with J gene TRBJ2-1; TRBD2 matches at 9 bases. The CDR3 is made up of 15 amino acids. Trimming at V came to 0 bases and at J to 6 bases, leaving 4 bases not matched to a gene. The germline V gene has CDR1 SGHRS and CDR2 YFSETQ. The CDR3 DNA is TGCGCCAGCAGCTTGGCGGCTAGCGGGACCAATGAGCAGTTCTTC. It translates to CASSLAASGTNEQFF.

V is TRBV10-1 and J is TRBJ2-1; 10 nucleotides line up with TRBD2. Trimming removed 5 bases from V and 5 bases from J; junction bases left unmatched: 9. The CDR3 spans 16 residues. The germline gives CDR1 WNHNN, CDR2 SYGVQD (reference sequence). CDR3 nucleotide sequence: TGCGCCAGCAGTAAAGCTAGCGGGAGTGGGGACAATGAGCAGTTCTTC. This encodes CASSKASGSGDNEQFF.